The rows below give T cell receptor beta chains drawn from one sample of a study of blood T cell repertoires in COVID-19. Libraries were prepared by immunoSEQ multiplex PCR; TCRdb keeps only in-frame clonotypes and omits some of them. The sample consists of about 130,000 clones, 86% of them appearing once. Sequenced material: peripheral blood. The receptors originated from a woman in her sixties or seventies with COVID-19, enrolled during active disease. CDR3s include the opening cysteine and the closing phenylalanine or tryptophan. A D gene is named only where the DNA matches it firmly. Clone size appears in some rows only: once, few, many, or a class for an expanded clone.

TRBJ2-1,TRBD1,TRBV29-1,12,.,CSTDRGRNEQFF,TGCAGCACGGACAGGGGGCGGAATGAGCAGTTCTTC
TRBJ1-3,.,TRBV18,14,.,CASSPASSGNTIYF,TGTGCCAGCTCCCCCGCCAGCTCTGGAAACACCATATATTTT
TRBJ2-3,TRBD2,TRBV12-5,16,.,CASGLGLAGGADTQYF,TGTGCTAGTGGTTTGGGCTTAGCCGGGGGGGCTGATACGCAGTATTTT
TRBJ1-2,.,TRBV7-9,16,.,CASSLGWGGETYGYTF,TGTGCCAGCAGCTTGGGGTGGGGGGGTGAAACCTATGGCTACACCTTC
TRBJ2-5,.,TRBV2,14,.,CASSARTSGETQYF,TGTGCCAGCAGTGCCCGGACCTCGGGGGAGACCCAGTACTTC
TRBJ1-5,.,TRBV19,14,.,CASSIGAEGQPQHF,TGTGCCAGTAGTATCGGGGCGGAGGGTCAGCCCCAGCATTTT
TRBJ2-7,TRBD2,TRBV6-5,16,.,CASSYFRGGGADEQYF,TGTGCCAGCAGTTACTTCCGGGGCGGGGGGGCTGACGAGCAGTACTTC
TRBJ2-3,.,TRBV4-1,13,.,CASSQQATDTQYF,TGCGCCAGCAGCCAACAAGCTACAGATACGCAGTATTTT
TRBJ2-7,TRBD2,TRBV20-1,15,.,CSASYPLAGGDEQYF,TGCAGTGCTAGTTACCCACTTGCGGGGGGCGACGAGCAGTACTTC
TRBJ2-7,TRBD2,TRBV7-8,16,.,CASSFGTSGRGPEQYF,TGTGCCAGCAGCTTTGGGACTAGCGGGCGGGGACCCGAGCAGTACTTC
TRBJ1-2,TRBD1,TRBV11-2,18,.,CASSSLRDRALANYGYTF,TGTGCCAGCAGCTCCCTAAGGGACAGGGCTCTAGCTAACTATGGCTACACCTTC
TRBJ2-4,.,TRBV7-2,15,.,CASSPRGPGGNIQYF,TGTGCCAGCAGCCCGCGGGGGCCTGGGGGGAACATTCAGTACTTC
TRBJ2-5,.,TRBV6-1,15,.,CASSEETENQETQYF,TGTGCCAGCAGTGAAGAGACAGAGAACCAAGAGACCCAGTACTTC
TRBJ2-7,TRBD1,TRBV7-8,16,.,CASSLLQGAASYEQYF,TGTGCCAGCAGCTTGCTACAGGGGGCGGCTTCCTACGAGCAGTACTTC
TRBJ2-1,TRBD1,TRBV10-3,16,.,CAISESTGGSYNEQFF,TGTGCCATCAGTGAGTCGACAGGGGGCTCCTACAATGAGCAGTTCTTC
TRBJ1-4,.,TRBV5-6,15,.,CASSLLGPTNEKLFF,TGTGCCAGCAGCTTGTTGGGGCCAACTAATGAAAAACTGTTTTTT
TRBJ2-7,.,TRBV20-1,15,.,CSASAFGGGRYEQYF,TGCAGTGCTAGTGCCTTTGGGGGGGGCAGGTACGAGCAGTACTTC
TRBJ2-4,TRBD1,TRBV5-1,15,.,CASSQGDREKNIQYF,TGCGCCAGCAGCCAGGGGGACAGGGAGAAAAACATTCAGTACTTC
TRBJ1-6,.,TRBV7-3,16,.,CASSLNGRESGSPLHF,TGTGCCAGCAGCTTAAACGGCAGGGAATCTGGATCACCCCTCCACTTT
TRBJ2-7,.,TRBV12-3/TRBV12-4,13,.,CASSLNNPYEQYF,TGTGCCAGCAGTTTAAACAATCCCTACGAGCAGTACTTC
TRBJ2-7,TRBD2,TRBV6-5,15,.,CASIVTSGGPYEQYF,TGTGCCAGCATCGTGACTAGCGGGGGCCCCTACGAGCAGTACTTC
TRBJ1-2,.,TRBV9,16,.,CASSPSDRRTNYGYTF,TGTGCCAGCAGCCCTTCGGACCGGAGGACTAACTATGGCTACACCTTC
TRBJ2-7,TRBD2,TRBV7-9,17,.,CASSSTGLAGGPYEQYF,TGTGCCAGCAGCTCGACCGGACTAGCGGGGGGGCCGTACGAGCAGTACTTC
TRBJ2-3,TRBD2,TRBV19,16,.,CASSPRGRGQGDTQYF,TGTGCCAGTAGTCCCCGGGGGAGGGGCCAGGGAGATACGCAGTATTTT
TRBJ2-1,TRBD1,TRBV7-9,16,.,CASSRGQGIVYNEQFF,TGTGCCAGCAGCCGGGGACAGGGGATCGTCTACAATGAGCAGTTCTTC
TRBJ1-2,TRBD1,TRBV6-5,15,.,CASSLTGEGVYGYTF,TGTGCCAGCAGTTTGACAGGGGAAGGAGTCTATGGCTACACCTTC
TRBJ1-6,.,TRBV10-1,13,once,CASTTGNNSPLHF,TGCGCCAGCACTACAGGAAATAATTCACCCCTCCACTTT